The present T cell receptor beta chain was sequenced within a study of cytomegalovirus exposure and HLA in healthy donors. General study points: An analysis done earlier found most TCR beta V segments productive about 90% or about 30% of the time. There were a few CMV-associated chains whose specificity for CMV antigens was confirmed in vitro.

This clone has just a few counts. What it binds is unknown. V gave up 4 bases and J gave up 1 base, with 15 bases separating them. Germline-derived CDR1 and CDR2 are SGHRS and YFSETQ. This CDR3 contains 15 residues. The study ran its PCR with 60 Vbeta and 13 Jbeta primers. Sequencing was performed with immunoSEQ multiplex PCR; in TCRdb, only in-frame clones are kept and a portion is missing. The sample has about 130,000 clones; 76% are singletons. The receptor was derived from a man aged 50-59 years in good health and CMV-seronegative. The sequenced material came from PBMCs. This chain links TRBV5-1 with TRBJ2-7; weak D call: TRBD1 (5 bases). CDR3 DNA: TGCGCCAGCAGCGCGCGAGGATCAGGGTCCTACGAGCAGTACGTC. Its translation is CASSARGSGSYEQYV.